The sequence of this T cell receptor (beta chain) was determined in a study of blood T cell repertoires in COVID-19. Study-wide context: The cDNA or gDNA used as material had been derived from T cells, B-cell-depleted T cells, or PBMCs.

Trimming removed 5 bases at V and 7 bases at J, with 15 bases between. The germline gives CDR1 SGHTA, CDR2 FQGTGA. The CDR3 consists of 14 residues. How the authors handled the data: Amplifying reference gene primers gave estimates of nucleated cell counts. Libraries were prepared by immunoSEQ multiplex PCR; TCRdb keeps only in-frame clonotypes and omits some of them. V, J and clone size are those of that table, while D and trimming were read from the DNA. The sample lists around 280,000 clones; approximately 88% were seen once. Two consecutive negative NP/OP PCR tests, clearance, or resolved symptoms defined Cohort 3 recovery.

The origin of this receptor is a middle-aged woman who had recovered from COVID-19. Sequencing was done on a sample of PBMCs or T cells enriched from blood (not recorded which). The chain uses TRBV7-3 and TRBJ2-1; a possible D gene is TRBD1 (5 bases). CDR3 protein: CASSPTGSPNEQFF. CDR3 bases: TGTGCCAGCAGCCCCACAGGTAGCCCGAATGAGCAGTTCTTC.